This entry is about one T cell receptor (beta chain). Its antigen remains unidentified. A multiplex PCR was run with 60 Vbeta primers and 13 Jbeta primers. Sequencing was performed with immunoSEQ multiplex PCR; in TCRdb, only in-frame clones are kept and a portion is missing. Seen here are just under 150,000 clones, 75% to 90% observed once, and the top ten hold 2.5% to 3.5%. This record belongs to a study of cytomegalovirus exposure and HLA in healthy donors. Regarding the study as a whole: Later analysis showed most CMV-associated TCR beta chains appearing HLA-restricted.

Germline trimming cut 7 bases from V and 1 base from J; bases unmatched to any gene: 9. The germline V gene encodes CDR1 SQVTM and CDR2 ANQGSEA. This CDR3 is 14 amino acids long. This sequence was found in a young woman in good health and CMV-seronegative. Sequences were obtained from PBMCs. This chain links TRBV29-1 with TRBJ1-1, with 7 bases fitting TRBD1. The CDR3, as DNA: TGCAGCGCTGGGAGCACAGGGGAGAACACTGAAGCTTTCTTT. Residues: CSAGSTGENTEAFF.